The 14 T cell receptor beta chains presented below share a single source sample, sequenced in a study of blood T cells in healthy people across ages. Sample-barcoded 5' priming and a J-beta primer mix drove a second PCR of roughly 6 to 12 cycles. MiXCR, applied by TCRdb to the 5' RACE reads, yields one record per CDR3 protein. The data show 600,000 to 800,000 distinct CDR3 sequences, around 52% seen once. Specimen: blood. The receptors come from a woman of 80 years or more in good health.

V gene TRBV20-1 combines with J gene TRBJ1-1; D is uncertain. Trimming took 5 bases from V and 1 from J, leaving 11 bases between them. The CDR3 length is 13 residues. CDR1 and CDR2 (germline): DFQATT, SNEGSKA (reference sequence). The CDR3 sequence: CSALRRGNTEAFF. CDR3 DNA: TGCAGTGCTCTACGACGGGGGAACACTGAAGCTTTCTTT.

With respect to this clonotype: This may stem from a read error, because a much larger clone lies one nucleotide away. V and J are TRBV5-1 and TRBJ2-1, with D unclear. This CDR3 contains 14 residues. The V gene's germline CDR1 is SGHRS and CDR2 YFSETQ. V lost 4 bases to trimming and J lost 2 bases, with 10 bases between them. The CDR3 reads CASSVEIAYNEQFF. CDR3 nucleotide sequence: TGCGCCAGCAGCGTGGAAATAGCCTACAATGAGCAGTTCTTC.

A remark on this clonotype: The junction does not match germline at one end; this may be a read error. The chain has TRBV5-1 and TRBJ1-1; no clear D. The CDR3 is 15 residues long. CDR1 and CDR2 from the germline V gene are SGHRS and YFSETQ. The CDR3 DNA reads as TGCGCCAGCAGCTTGGTGGTGGGTCGTAACAGTGAAGCTTTCTTT. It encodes CASSLVVGRNSEAFF.

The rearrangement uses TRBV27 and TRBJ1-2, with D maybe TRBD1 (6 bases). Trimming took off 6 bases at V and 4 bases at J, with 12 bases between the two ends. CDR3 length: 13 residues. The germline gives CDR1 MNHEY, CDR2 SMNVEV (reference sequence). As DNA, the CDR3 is TGTGCCAGCAGGGAGGGGGTGAGCTATGGCTACACCTTC. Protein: CASREGVSYGYTF.

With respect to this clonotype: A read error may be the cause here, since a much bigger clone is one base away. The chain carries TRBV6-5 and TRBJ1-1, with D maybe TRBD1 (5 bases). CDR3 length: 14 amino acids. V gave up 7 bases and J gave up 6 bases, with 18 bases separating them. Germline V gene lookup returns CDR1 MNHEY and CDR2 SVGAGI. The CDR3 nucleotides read TGTGCCAGCACCCTAGGCCCGGGCAGGGCTGAAGCTTTCTTT. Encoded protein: CASTLGPGRAEAFF.

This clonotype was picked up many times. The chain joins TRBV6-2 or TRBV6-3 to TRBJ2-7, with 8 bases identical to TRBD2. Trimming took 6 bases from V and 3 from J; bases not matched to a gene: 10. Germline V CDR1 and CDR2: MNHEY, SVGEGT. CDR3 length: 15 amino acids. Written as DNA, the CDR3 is TGTGCCAGCAGCCGCGGCGGGGGGAGCGGCTACGAGCAGTACTTC. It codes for CASSRGGGSGYEQYF.

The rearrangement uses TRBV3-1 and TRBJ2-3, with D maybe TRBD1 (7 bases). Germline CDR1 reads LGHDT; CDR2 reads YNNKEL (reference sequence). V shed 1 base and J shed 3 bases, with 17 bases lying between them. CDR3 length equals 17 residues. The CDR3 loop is CASSQAGGGVRTDTQYF. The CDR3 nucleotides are TGTGCCAGCAGCCAAGCCGGAGGGGGCGTAAGGACAGATACGCAGTATTTT.

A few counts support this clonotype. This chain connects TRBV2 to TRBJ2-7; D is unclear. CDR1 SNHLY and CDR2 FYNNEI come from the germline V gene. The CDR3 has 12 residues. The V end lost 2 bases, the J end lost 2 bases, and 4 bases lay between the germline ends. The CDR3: CASSELTYEQYF. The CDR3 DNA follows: TGTGCCAGCAGTGAACTCACCTACGAGCAGTACTTC.

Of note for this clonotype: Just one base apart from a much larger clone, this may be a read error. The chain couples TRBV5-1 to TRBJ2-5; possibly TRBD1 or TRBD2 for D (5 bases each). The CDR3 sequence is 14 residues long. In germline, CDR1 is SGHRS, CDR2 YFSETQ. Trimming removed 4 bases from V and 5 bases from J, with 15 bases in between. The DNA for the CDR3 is TGCGCCAGCAGCGTAGGGGTCGGGGAGGAGACCCAGTACTTC. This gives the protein CASSVGVGEETQYF. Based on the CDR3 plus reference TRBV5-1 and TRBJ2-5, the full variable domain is KAGVTQTPRYLIKTRGQQVTLSCSPISGHRSVSWYQQTPGQGLQFLFEYFSETQRNKGNFPGRFSGRQFSNSRSEMNVSTLELGDSALYLCASSVGVGEETQYFGPGTRLLVL.

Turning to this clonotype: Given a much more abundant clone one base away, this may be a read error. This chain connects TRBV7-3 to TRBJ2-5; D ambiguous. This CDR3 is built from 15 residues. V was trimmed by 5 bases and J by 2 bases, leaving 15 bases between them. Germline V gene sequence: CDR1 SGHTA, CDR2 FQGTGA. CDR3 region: CASSVSGELQETQYF. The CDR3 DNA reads TGTGCCAGCAGCGTATCGGGTGAACTGCAAGAGACCCAGTACTTC.

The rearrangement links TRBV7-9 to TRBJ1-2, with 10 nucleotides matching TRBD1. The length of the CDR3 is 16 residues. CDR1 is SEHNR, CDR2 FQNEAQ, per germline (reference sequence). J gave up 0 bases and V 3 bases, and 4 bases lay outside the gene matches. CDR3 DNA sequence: TGTGCCAGCAGCTTTCCAGGGACAGGGGCTAACTATGGCTACACCTTC. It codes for CASSFPGTGANYGYTF.

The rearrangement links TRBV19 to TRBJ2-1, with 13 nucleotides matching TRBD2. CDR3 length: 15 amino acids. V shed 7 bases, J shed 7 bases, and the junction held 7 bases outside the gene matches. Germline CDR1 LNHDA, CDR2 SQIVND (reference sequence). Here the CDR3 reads CASKAGTSGTNEQFF. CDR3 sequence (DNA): TGTGCCAGTAAAGCCGGGACTAGCGGGACTAATGAGCAGTTCTTC.

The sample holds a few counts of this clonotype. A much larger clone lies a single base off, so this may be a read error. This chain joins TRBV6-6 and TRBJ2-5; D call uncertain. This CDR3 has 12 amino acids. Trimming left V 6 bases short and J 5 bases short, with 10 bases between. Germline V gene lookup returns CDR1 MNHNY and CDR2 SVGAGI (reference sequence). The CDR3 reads CASRSFFETQYF. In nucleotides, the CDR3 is TGTGCCAGCAGGTCCTTTTTTGAGACCCAGTACTTC.

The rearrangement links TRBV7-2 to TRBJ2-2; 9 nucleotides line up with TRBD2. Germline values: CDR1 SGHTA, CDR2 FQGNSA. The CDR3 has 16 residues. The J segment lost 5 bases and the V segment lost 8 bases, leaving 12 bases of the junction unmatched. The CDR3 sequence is CASGLLAGRMTGELFF. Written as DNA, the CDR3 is TGTGCCAGCGGCCTCCTAGCGGGAAGGATGACCGGGGAGCTGTTTTTT.